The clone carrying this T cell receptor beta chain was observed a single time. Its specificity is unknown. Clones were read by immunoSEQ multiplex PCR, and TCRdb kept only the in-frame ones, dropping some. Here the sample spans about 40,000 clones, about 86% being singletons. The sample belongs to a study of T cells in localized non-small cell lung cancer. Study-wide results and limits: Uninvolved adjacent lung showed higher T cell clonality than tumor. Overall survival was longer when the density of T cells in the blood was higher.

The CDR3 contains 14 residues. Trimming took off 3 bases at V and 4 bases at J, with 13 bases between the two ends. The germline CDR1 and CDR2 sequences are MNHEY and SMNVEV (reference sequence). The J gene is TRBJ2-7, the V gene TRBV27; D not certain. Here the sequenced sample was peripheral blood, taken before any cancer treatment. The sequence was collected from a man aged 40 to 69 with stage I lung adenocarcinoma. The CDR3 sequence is CASSFGSPGYEQYF. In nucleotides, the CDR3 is TGTGCCAGCAGTTTCGGATCCCCCGGGTACGAGCAGTACTTC.